What follows are 21 T cell receptor beta chains derived from one specimen sequenced in a study of response to subunit inactivated influenza vaccine. TCRdb reprocessed the RT-PCR reads with MiXCR, giving one entry per CDR3 protein. The table records around 710,000 distinct CDR3 sequences, over 11% of them present only once. Specimen: PBMCs from blood, collected 14 to 15 days before vaccination. These receptors originate from a man aged 50-60 years who received an inactivated influenza vaccine.

This clonotype showed up just a few times. The V and J genes are TRBV4-1 and TRBJ2-3; 7 bases are a match to TRBD2. J gave up 1 base and V 3 bases, and 7 bases lay outside the gene matches. The CDR3 has 16 residues. Germline values: CDR1 MGHRA, CDR2 YSYEKL. This CDR3 is CASSHYSGWGTDTQYF. The DNA of the CDR3 is TGCGCCAGCAGCCACTATAGCGGGTGGGGCACAGATACGCAGTATTTT.

This chain connects TRBV6-5 to TRBJ1-1, with D perhaps matching TRBD1 (6 bases). CDR1 is MNHEY and CDR2 is SVGAGI in the germline V gene. V lost 6 bases and J lost 12, with 23 bases in between. CDR3 length equals 14 residues. For the CDR3, the DNA is TGTGCCAGCAGCTTAACGACAGGTCATTTAGGGACTTTCTTT. Protein: CASSLTTGHLGTFF.

This clonotype occurred many times. The chain couples TRBV7-9 to TRBJ2-1, with D uncertain. The germline V gene encodes CDR1 SEHNR and CDR2 FQNEAQ (reference sequence). V shed 6 bases and J shed 0 bases, with 12 bases lying between them. The CDR3 runs to 15 residues. The CDR3, as DNA: TGTGCCAGCAGGGCACAGTCTAGCTCCTACAATGAGCAGTTCTTC. This encodes CASRAQSSSYNEQFF.

This chain connects TRBV20-1 to TRBJ1-1; no reliable D call. Trimming shortened V by 4 bases and J by 1 base, and 16 bases separated the two germline ends. The germline CDR1 and CDR2 sequences are DFQATT and SNEGSKA (reference sequence). The CDR3 covers 15 residues. Written as DNA, the CDR3 is TGCAGTGCTATCAATGCGGCGCAGACGAACACTGAAGCTTTCTTT. Encoded protein: CSAINAAQTNTEAFF.

The gene calls are TRBV28 and TRBJ2-4, with D unresolved. Trimming pared 5 bases from V and 0 bases from J, leaving 14 bases between. This CDR3 region has 16 residues. CDR1 is MDHEN and CDR2 is SYDVKM in the germline V gene. CDR3 in amino acids: CASSRRYTQAKNIQYF. CDR3 nucleotides: TGTGCCAGCAGTCGAAGGTACACCCAAGCCAAAAACATTCAGTACTTC.

The V gene is TRBV4-3, the J gene TRBJ2-2; D is perhaps TRBD2 (6 bases). Germline CDR1 reads LGHNA; CDR2 reads YSLEER. Trimming took 1 base from V and 9 from J, leaving 12 bases between them. The CDR3 runs to 14 residues. CDR3 DNA sequence: TGCGCCAGCAGCCAAGCTTGGAGGGATCGGGAGCTGTTTTTT. Amino acid sequence: CASSQAWRDRELFF.

The chain uses TRBV30 and TRBJ2-3; 12 bases agree with TRBD1. The CDR3 is 13 amino acids. The ends lost 8 bases at V and 4 bases at J; junction bases unmatched: 4. CDR1 is GTSNPN and CDR2 is SVGIG in the germline V gene (reference sequence). In nucleotides, the CDR3 is TGTGCCAGTGGGACAGGGGGCCCAGATACGCAGTATTTT. The encoded protein is CASGTGGPDTQYF.

The chain recombines TRBV11-2 with TRBJ2-7; TRBD2 agrees at 7 bases. CDR1 and CDR2 (germline): SGHAT, FQNNGV. The CDR3 spans 18 residues. The V segment lost 0 bases and the J segment 2 bases; nucleotides outside the gene matches: 13. CDR3 sequence: CASSLDGRAREQPYEQYF. The CDR3 nucleotides read TGTGCCAGCAGCTTAGATGGCCGCGCGCGGGAGCAGCCCTACGAGCAGTACTTC.

The chain couples TRBV12-3 or TRBV12-4 to TRBJ2-7; D is perhaps TRBD1 or TRBD2 (5 bases each). Deletions cut 6 bases from V and 6 bases from J, with 12 bases between. The CDR3 spans 12 residues. CDR3: CASSHHGGEQYF. In DNA form, the CDR3 reads TGTGCCAGCAGCCATCATGGGGGCGAGCAGTACTTC.

This clonotype showed up just a few times. The chain uses TRBV7-9 and TRBJ2-7, with TRBD2 matching 9 bases. V gave up 3 bases and J gave up 2 bases; unmatched junction bases: 8. Germline CDR1 reads SEHNR; CDR2 reads FQNEAQ (reference sequence). This CDR3 comprises 16 residues. This CDR3 reads CASSFYSGGLTYEQYF. The CDR3 DNA reads TGTGCCAGCAGCTTCTATAGCGGGGGACTAACCTACGAGCAGTACTTC.

This clonotype was seen a handful of times. The chain has TRBV2 and TRBJ1-2; the D is unclear. V shed 4 bases and J shed 0 bases, with 6 bases lying between them. This CDR3 contains 13 residues. The germline CDR1 and CDR2 sequences are SNHLY and FYNNEI. The CDR3 is CASSADPNYGYTF. CDR3 sequence (DNA): TGTGCCAGCAGTGCAGATCCTAACTATGGCTACACCTTC.

The CDR3 is CASSFRTTNEKLFF. The CDR3 coding sequence is TGTGCCAGCAGCTTTAGAACAACTAATGAAAAACTGTTTTTT. This chain joins TRBV7-9 and TRBJ1-4; D not resolved. The CDR3 totals 14 residues. Between the trimmed V and J ends, which lost 3 bases and 0 bases, there was a span of 5 bases. The V gene's germline CDR1 is SEHNR and CDR2 FQNEAQ (reference sequence). Full variable domain (missing parts from reference TRBV7-9 and TRBJ1-4): DTGVSQNPRHKITKRGQNVTFRCDPISEHNRLYWYRQTLGQGPEFLTYFQNEAQLEKSRLLSDRFSAERPKGSFSTLEIQRTEQGDSAMYLCASSFRTTNEKLFFGSGTQLSVL.

This sequence joins TRBV18 and TRBJ2-1; D uncertain. Per the germline V gene, CDR1 is KGHSH and CDR2 is LQKENI. This CDR3 has 16 residues. The V and J ends lost 4 bases and 0 bases respectively, with 13 bases between them. CDR3 amino acids: CASSLRTPSSYNEQFF. CDR3 bases: TGTGCCAGCTCACTTCGGACGCCGAGCTCCTACAATGAGCAGTTCTTC.

The rearrangement joins TRBV7-9 to TRBJ2-1; tentative D call: TRBD1 (6 bases). With 3 bases removed from V and 5 bases from J, the gap between germline ends came to 17 bases. CDR3 length: 16 residues. Germline V gene sequence: CDR1 SEHNR, CDR2 FQNEAQ (reference sequence). DNA of the CDR3: TGTGCCAGCAGCTTGGGGCCAGGGACAATCAACAATGAGCAGTTCTTC. Translating gives CASSLGPGTINNEQFF.

The sample holds a few counts of this clonotype. The V and J genes are TRBV7-9 and TRBJ2-4; TRBD1 matches at 9 bases. The CDR3 contains 16 residues. V lost 5 bases and J lost 6; bases outside the gene matches: 11. Germline V gives CDR1 SEHNR, CDR2 FQNEAQ (reference sequence). The CDR3 region has the DNA TGTGCCAGCAGCCCACCTGGCGGGACAGGGACAAACATTCAGTACTTC. The encoded protein is CASSPPGGTGTNIQYF.

The chain carries TRBV6-2 or TRBV6-3 and TRBJ1-5; D is unresolved. The CDR3 consists of 14 residues. Trimming cost V 1 base and J 3 bases, with 7 bases left between them. The germline CDR1 and CDR2 sequences are MNHEY and SVGEGT. CDR3: CASSYYRDNQPQHF. CDR3 nucleotide sequence: TGTGCCAGCAGTTACTACCGAGACAATCAGCCCCAGCATTTT.

This clonotype was observed a few times. The chain couples TRBV12-3 or TRBV12-4 to TRBJ2-1, with 15 bases fitting TRBD2. The length of the CDR3 is 14 residues. The ends lost 6 bases at V and 8 bases at J; junction bases unmatched: 2. The CDR3 sequence is CASRGLAGGHEQFF. The CDR3 DNA reads as TGTGCCAGCAGGGGACTAGCGGGAGGACATGAGCAGTTCTTC.

A few counts support this clonotype. The rearrangement joins TRBV12-3 or TRBV12-4 to TRBJ2-2, with D possibly TRBD2 on 5 matching bases. V gave up 6 bases and J gave up 5 bases, with 13 bases separating them. The CDR3 contains 14 residues. CDR3: CASRPRGRTGELFF. CDR3 nucleotides: TGTGCCAGCAGGCCGCGAGGGCGGACCGGGGAGCTGTTTTTT.

V is TRBV4-3 and J is TRBJ2-7; D is perhaps TRBD1 (5 bases). Germline V CDR1 and CDR2: LGHNA, YSLEER. The length of the CDR3 is 14 residues. The V end was cut by 0 bases, the J end by 6 bases, with 12 bases between. The CDR3 region has the DNA TGCGCCAGCAGCCAAGATTTGACGACAGCCGAGCAGTACTTC. Translated, it gives CASSQDLTTAEQYF.

This clonotype was detected only a few times. The rearrangement joins TRBV27 to TRBJ1-2; tentatively, D is TRBD1 (5 bases). Germline assignment: CDR1 MNHEY and CDR2 SMNVEV (reference sequence). The CDR3 loop spans 14 amino acids. V was clipped by 3 bases and J by 6 bases, with 14 bases between them. CDR3 nucleotides: TGTGCCAGCAGTTTGGCAGGGTCGTTGAATGGCTACACCTTC. This translates into CASSLAGSLNGYTF.

The table lists this clonotype with a few counts. The genes are TRBV9 and TRBJ1-1; D might be TRBD1 (5 bases). Trimming pared 4 bases from V and 7 bases from J, leaving 14 bases between. This CDR3 is built from 13 residues. CDR1 and CDR2 from the germline V gene are SGDLS and YYNGEE. The CDR3 DNA is TGTGCCAGCAGCCCCACAGCGGGGCGTGAAGCTTTCTTT. Protein: CASSPTAGREAFF.